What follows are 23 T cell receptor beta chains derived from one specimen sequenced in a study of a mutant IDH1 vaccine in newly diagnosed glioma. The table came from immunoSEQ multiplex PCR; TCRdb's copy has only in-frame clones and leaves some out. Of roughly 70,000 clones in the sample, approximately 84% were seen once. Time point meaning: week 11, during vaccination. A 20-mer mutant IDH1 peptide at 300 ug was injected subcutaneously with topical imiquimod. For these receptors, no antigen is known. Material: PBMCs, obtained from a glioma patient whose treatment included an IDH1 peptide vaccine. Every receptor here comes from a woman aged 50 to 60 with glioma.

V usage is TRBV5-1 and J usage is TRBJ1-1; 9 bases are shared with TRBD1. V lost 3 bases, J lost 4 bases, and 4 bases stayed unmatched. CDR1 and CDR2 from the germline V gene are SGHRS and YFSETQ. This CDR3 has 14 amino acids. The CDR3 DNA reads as TGCGCCAGCAGCTCCACGACAGGGGGCACTGAAGCTTTCTTT. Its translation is CASSSTTGGTEAFF. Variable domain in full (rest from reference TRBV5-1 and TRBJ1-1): KAGVTQTPRYLIKTRGQQVTLSCSPISGHRSVSWYQQTPGQGLQFLFEYFSETQRNKGNFPGRFSGRQFSNSRSEMNVSTLELGDSALYLCASSSTTGGTEAFFGQGTRLTVV.

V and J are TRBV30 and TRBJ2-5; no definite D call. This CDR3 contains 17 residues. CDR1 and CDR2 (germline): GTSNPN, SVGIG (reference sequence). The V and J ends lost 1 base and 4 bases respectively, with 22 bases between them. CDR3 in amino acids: CAWSAPRKGLSGETQYF. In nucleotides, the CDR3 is TGTGCCTGGAGTGCCCCTAGGAAAGGGCTATCGGGAGAGACCCAGTACTTC.

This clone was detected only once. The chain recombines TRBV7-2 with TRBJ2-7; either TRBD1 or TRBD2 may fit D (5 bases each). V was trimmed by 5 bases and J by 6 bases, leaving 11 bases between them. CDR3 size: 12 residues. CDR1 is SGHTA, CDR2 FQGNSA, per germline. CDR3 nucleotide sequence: TGTGCCAGCAGCGCCGTGGGGACCGAGCAGTACTTC. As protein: CASSAVGTEQYF.

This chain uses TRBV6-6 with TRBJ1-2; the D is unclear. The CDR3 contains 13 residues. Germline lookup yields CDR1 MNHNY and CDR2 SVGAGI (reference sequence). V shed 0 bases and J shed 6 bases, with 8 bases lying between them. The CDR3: CASSYSNGNGYTF. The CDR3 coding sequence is TGTGCCAGCAGTTACTCAAACGGTAATGGCTACACCTTC.

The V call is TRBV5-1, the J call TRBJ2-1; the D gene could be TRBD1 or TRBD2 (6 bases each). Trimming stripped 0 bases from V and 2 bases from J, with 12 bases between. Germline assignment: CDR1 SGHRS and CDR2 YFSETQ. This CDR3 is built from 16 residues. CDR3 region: CASSLVAGEAYNEQFF. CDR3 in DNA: TGCGCCAGCAGCTTGGTAGCAGGGGAGGCCTACAATGAGCAGTTCTTC.

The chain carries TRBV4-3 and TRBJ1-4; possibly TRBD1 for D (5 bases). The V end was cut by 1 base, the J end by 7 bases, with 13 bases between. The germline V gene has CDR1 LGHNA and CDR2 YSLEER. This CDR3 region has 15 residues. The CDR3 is CASSQGSGRGEKLFF. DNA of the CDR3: TGCGCCAGCAGCCAAGGTTCAGGGAGGGGTGAAAAACTGTTTTTT.

The CDR3 protein is CASSNLANEQFF. CDR3 DNA sequence: TGTGCCAGCAGCAATCTGGCCAATGAGCAGTTCTTC. The rearrangement joins TRBV9 to TRBJ2-1; D not resolved. CDR1 and CDR2 from the germline V gene are SGDLS and YYNGEE. Trimming shortened V by 4 bases and J by 6 bases, and 8 bases separated the two germline ends. CDR3 length: 12 residues.

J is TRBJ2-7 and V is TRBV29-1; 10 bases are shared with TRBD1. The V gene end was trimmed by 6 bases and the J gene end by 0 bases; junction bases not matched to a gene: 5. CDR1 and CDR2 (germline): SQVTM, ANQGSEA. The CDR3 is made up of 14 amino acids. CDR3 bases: TGCAGCGTGAGACAGGGGGCCCCCTCCTACGAGCAGTACTTC. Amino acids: CSVRQGAPSYEQYF.

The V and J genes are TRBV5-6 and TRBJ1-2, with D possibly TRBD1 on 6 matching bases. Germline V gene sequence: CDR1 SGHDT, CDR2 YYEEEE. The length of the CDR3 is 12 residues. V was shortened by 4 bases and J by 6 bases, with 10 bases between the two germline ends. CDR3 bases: TGTGCCAGCAGCCCGGACAGAAATGGCTACACCTTC. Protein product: CASSPDRNGYTF. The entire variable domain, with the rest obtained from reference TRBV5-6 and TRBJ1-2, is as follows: DAGVTQSPTHLIKTRGQQVTLRCSPKSGHDTVSWYQQALGQGPQFIFQYYEEEERQRGNFPDRFSGHQFPNYSSELNVNALLLGDSALYLCASSPDRNGYTFGSGTRLTVV.

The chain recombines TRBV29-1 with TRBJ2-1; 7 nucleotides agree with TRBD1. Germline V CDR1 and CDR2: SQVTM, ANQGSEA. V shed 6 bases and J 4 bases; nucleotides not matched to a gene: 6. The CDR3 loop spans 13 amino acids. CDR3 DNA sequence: TGCAGCGTAGATGGACAGGAGTACAATGAGCAGTTCTTC. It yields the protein CSVDGQEYNEQFF.

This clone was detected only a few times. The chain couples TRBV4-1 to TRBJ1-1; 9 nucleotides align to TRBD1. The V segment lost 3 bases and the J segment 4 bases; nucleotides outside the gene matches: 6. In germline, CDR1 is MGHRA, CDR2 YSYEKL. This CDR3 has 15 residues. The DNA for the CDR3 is TGCGCCAGCAGCCAGTGGGGACAGGGCGGCACTGAAGCTTTCTTT. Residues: CASSQWGQGGTEAFF.

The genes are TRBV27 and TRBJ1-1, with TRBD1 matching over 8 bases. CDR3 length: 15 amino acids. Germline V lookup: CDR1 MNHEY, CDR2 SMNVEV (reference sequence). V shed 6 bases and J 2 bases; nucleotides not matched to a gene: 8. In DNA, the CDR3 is TGTGCCAGCAGCCCAGGGGGCAAAGCAAACACTGAAGCTTTCTTT. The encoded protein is CASSPGGKANTEAFF.

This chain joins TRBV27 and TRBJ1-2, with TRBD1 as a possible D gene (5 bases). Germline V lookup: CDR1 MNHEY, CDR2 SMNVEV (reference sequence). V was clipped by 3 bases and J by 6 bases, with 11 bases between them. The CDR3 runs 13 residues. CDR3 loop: CASSFGGVDGYTF. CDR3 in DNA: TGTGCCAGCAGTTTTGGAGGGGTTGATGGCTACACCTTC.

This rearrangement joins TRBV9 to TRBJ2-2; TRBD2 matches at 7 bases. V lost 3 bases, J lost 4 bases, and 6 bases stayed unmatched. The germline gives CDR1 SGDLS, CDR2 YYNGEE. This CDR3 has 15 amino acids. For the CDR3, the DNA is TGTGCCAGCAGCGCCCCGGGGGGAGGCACCGGGGAGCTGTTTTTT. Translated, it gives CASSAPGGGTGELFF.

The CDR3 bases are TGTGCCAGCAGCTCCGGGACAGGGGAAGTGGGCACGAATACGCAGTATTTT. Translated, it gives CASSSGTGEVGTNTQYF. The V and J genes are TRBV7-9 and TRBJ2-3, with 10 positions matching TRBD1. Unmatched junction bases numbered 14, after V lost 4 bases and J lost 7 bases. This CDR3 is 17 amino acids long. Germline CDR1 reads SEHNR; CDR2 reads FQNEAQ (reference sequence).

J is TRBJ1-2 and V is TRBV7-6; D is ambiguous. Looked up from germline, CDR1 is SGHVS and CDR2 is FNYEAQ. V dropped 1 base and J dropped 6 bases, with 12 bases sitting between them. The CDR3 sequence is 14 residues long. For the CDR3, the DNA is TGTGCCAGCAGCTTAGGGGAGGGAGGAAATGGCTACACCTTC. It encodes CASSLGEGGNGYTF.

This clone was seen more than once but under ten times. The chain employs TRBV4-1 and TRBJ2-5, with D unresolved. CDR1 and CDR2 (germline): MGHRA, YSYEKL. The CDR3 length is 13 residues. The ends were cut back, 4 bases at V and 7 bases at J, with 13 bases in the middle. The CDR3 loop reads CASSPEAVRTQYF. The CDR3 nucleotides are TGCGCCAGCAGCCCCGAAGCTGTAAGGACCCAGTACTTC.

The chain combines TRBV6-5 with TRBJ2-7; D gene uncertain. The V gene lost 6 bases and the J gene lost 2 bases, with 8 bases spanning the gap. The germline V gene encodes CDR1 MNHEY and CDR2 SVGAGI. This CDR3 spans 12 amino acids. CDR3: CASSSTTYEQYF. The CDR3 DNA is TGTGCCAGCAGCTCGACAACCTACGAGCAGTACTTC.

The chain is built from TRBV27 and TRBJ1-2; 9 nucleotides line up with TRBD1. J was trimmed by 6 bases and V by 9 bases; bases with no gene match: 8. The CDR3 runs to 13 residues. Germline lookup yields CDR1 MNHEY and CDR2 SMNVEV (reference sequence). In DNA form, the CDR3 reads TGTGCCAGTCAAGCCGGGACAGGGAATGGCTACACCTTC. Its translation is CASQAGTGNGYTF.

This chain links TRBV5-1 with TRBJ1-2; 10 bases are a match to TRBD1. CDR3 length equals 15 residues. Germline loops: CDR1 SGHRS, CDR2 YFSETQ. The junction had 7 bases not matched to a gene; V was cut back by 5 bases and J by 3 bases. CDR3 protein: CASRVSGTGDYGYTF. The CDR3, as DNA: TGCGCCAGCAGGGTATCGGGGACAGGGGACTATGGCTACACCTTC. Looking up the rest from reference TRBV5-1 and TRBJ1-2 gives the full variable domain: KAGVTQTPRYLIKTRGQQVTLSCSPISGHRSVSWYQQTPGQGLQFLFEYFSETQRNKGNFPGRFSGRQFSNSRSEMNVSTLELGDSALYLCASRVSGTGDYGYTFGSGTRLTVV.

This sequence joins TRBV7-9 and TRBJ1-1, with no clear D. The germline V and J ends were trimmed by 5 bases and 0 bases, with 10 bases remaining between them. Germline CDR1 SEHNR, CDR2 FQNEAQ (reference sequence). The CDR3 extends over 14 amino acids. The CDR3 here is CASSAQALNTEAFF. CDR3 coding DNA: TGTGCCAGCAGCGCTCAAGCCTTGAACACTGAAGCTTTCTTT.

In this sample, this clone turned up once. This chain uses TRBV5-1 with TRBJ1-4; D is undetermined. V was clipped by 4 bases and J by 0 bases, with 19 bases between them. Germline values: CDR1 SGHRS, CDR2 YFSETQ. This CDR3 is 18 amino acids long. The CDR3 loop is CASSRTHSISATNEKLFF. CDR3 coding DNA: TGCGCCAGCAGCCGAACCCACTCTATAAGTGCAACTAATGAAAAACTGTTTTTT.

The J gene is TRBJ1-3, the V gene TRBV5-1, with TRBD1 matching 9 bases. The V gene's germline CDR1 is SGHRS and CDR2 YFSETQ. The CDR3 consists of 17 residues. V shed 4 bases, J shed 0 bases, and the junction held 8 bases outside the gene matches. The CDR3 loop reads CASSDEDRGGSGNTIYF. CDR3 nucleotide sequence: TGCGCCAGCAGCGACGAGGACAGGGGCGGCTCTGGAAACACCATATATTTT.